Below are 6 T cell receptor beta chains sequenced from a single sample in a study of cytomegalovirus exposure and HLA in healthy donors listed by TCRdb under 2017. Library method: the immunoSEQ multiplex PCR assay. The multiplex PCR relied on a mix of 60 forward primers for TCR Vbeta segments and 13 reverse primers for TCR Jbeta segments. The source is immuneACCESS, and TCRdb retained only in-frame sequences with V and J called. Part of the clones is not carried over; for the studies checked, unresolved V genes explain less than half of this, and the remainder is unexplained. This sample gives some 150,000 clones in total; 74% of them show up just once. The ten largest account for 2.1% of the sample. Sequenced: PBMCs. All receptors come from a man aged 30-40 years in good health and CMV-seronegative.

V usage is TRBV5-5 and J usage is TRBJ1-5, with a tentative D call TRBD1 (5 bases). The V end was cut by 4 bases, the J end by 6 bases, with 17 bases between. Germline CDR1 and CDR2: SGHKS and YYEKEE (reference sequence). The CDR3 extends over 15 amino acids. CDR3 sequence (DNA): TGTGCCAGCAGCCCTTCCACGGGGGTCGGTCAGCCCCAGCATTTT. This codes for CASSPSTGVGQPQHF.

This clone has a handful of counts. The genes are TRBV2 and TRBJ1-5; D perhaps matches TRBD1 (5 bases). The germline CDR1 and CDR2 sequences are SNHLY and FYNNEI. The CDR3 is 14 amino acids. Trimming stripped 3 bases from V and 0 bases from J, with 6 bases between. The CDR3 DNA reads TGTGCCAGCAGTGACAGGGATAGCAATCAGCCCCAGCATTTT. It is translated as CASSDRDSNQPQHF.

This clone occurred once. CDR3 bases: TGTGCCACCAGCAGGCCCGGGAAAACTGAAGCTTTCTTT. Translated, it gives CATSRPGKTEAFF. The J gene is TRBJ1-1, the V gene TRBV15; D is undetermined. The CDR3 runs to 13 residues. Germline V gives CDR1 LNHNV, CDR2 YYDKDF (reference sequence). The V end lost 3 bases, the J end lost 5 bases, and 10 bases lay between the germline ends.

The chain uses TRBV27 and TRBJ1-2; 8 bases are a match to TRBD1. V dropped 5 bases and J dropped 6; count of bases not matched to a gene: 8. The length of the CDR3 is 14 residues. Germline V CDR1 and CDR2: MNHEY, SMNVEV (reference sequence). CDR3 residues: CASSPETTGDGYTF. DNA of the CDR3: TGTGCCAGCAGTCCCGAGACGACAGGGGATGGCTACACCTTC.

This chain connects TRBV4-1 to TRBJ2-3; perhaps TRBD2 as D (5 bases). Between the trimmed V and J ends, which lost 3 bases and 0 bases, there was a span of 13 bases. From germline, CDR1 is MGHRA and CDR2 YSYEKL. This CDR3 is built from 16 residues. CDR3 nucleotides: TGCGCCAGCAGCCAGTTCGGGGTGTCTAGCACAGATACGCAGTATTTT. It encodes CASSQFGVSSTDTQYF.

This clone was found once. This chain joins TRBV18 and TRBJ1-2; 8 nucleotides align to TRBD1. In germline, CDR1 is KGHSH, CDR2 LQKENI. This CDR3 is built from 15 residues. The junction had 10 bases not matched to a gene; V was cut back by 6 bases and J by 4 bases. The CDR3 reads CASSADGQGAYGYTF. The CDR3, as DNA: TGTGCCAGCTCGGCTGATGGACAGGGCGCCTATGGCTACACCTTC.